Included here is one T cell receptor beta chain sequence, with context. The CDR3 spans 19 residues. Germline assignment: CDR1 SGHAT and CDR2 FQNNGV. V gave up 0 bases and J gave up 0 bases, with 18 bases separating them. The data were produced by immunoSEQ multiplex PCR, yet TCRdb's version contains in-frame clones alone and is incomplete. This sample has roughly 320,000 clones, with 65% to 90% found just once. This entry comes from a study of blood T cell repertoires in COVID-19. Study background: The samples span acute and convalescent COVID-19 from the United States, Italy and Spain. Nucleic acid was either cDNA or gDNA, and it came from T cells, B-cell-depleted T cells, or PBMCs.

Participant ages covered roughly 18 to 89 years across 25 or so US areas. This clonotype was obtained from a man aged 30 to 45 who had recovered from COVID-19. The J gene is TRBJ2-4, the V gene TRBV11-2; D is perhaps TRBD2 (7 bases). The sample taken for sequencing was PBMCs or T cells enriched from blood (not recorded which). CDR3 sequence: CASSLDGGAGFSAKNIQYF. DNA of the CDR3: TGTGCCAGCAGCTTAGATGGGGGGGCCGGGTTTTCAGCCAAAAACATTCAGTACTTC.